This T cell receptor (beta chain) was obtained from a study of T cell clonotyping in hematopoietic cell transplantation. Overall study findings and caveats: Few recipient clonotypes overlapped donors; over 95% were de novo at given depth. Higher Inverse Simpson Index values in graft donor and pretransplant recipient predicted broader posttransplant TCR diversity. Cells were unsorted, so CD4 and CD8 contributions were not separated. After transplant, recipient diversity fell while pathologically expanded clonotypes grew through day 180.

Clones were sequenced by immunoSEQ multiplex PCR, and TCRdb holds only the in-frame ones, with some missing. The sample has 25,000 to 35,000 clones, approximately 96% seen once; the top ten hold approximately 1.5%. With regard to this clone: Its specificity is unknown.

The J segment lost 0 bases and the V segment lost 3 bases, leaving 2 bases of the junction unmatched. The CDR3 spans 14 residues. Germline values: CDR1 WSHSY, CDR2 SAAADI. The specimen sequenced was peripheral blood mononuclear cells. The chain employs TRBV10-2 and TRBJ2-7, with 7 bases fitting TRBD1. The sequence was collected from a man aged 50 to 59 in good health. Some clones in this sample may be carry-over from other donors' samples. The CDR3 DNA sequence: TGCGCCAGCAGTGAACAGGGGCTCTCCTACGAGCAGTACTTC. Amino acids: CASSEQGLSYEQYF.